This T cell receptor beta chain was profiled in a study of identical twins listed by TCRdb under 2016. A note on the overall study: To test whether fetal clonotypes persist, this study deep-sequenced TCR alpha and beta repertoires from monozygotic twins, from unrelated adults of various ages, and from cord blood. To rule out contamination, the twin experiments were replicated at different times with different library preparation protocols.

Receptor libraries were prepared by 5' RACE. The sequencer was an Illumina HiSeq 2000. Template switching added a universal primer binding site, and the final cDNA carried a unique molecular identifier that allowed TCR cDNA molecules to be counted accurately. Specific primers in the conserved constant-segment region were used to synthesize first-strand cDNA for TCR alpha and beta chains. To control for contamination, every cDNA library was double barcoded, receiving both a SMART-Mk sample barcode and Illumina barcodes. TruSeq adapter sequences, together with Illumina sample barcodes, were added in two successive PCR steps. The TCR alpha and beta cDNA libraries were sequenced on the Illumina HiSeq platform using custom primers. Per the source publication's procedure: Raw reads were processed with MiGEC to extract unique molecular identifiers, and MiXCR was used to determine CDR3 positions. Recombination models were inferred per individual with the repgenHMM and IGoR tools using an EM algorithm. The analysis of shared clonotypes was done with the tcR package in R, with sharing normalized by the product of cloneset sizes. To study raw recombination without the effects of thymic and clonal selection, out-of-frame nonproductive sequences were analyzed. The public sequencing data were trimmed at Q25 with fastp and processed into clonotypes with MiXCR by TCRdb, which kept only in-frame beta chains. Each record represents a unique CDR3 protein, reported with the most common genes and DNA among its rows. These V and J calls are TCRdb output, not the study's own analysis. Here the sample has approximately 210,000 distinct CDR3 sequences; around 9.6% occur a single time. The ten largest clones take up about 5% of the sample.

V was cut back by 1 base and J by 2 bases, leaving a gap of 16 bases between them. The CDR3 measures 17 amino acids from cysteine to phenylalanine. Only the CDR3 DNA stays, 51 bases, in frame from base 1. CDR1 is given as SGHNT and CDR2 as YENEEA, both from the germline V gene. Only healthy Caucasian donors were included. Miltenyi CD45RO+ enrichment and human naive T-cell isolation kits were used to isolate memory (CD45RO+) and naive T cells from PBMC. This clonotype was found many times. Its cognate antigen has yet to be identified. No clone much larger than this one lies a single base away; base qualities are absent. Findings and caveats that apply to the study as a whole: Conclusions relied on cross-sectional statistical analysis, since the same donors could not be followed over many years. Zero-insertion analyses could be partly confounded by invariant T cells such as MAIT and iNKT, though diverse VJ usage argued against such confounding for most clonotypes. Excess twin sharing in beta out-of-frame sequences was weaker because fewer shared sequences lowered the signal-to-noise ratio. Recombination models systematically underestimated out-of-frame TCR alpha sharing in monozygotic twins but agreed with sharing between unrelated individuals. Abundant cord blood beta clonotypes carried fewer insertions; young adult naive repertoires showed a weaker similar trend, while memory repertoires showed none. Out-of-frame TCR alpha sequences shared between twins showed an excess of low generation-probability sequences compared with coincidental sharing between unrelated individuals.

The sample was memory (CD45RO+) T cells sorted from blood. What the cell subset or site label conveys for this sample: CD45RO+ enriched T cells. The sequence was obtained from a young woman in good health. The chain is assembled from TRBV11-3 and TRBJ2-3; the D gene is perhaps TRBD1, from 6 matching bases. CDR3 region: CASSLGVAGAYTDTQYF. The bases read TGTGCCAGCAGCTTAGGAGTTGCAGGGGCATACACAGATACGCAGTATTTT.